This paragraph reports one T cell receptor (beta chain). Reverse transcription of about 0.45 to 1 ug RNA was performed with random hexamers. One entry per CDR3 protein results from TCRdb running MiXCR on the immunoSEQ multiplex PCR reads. The data contain 150,000 to 180,000 distinct CDR3 sequences, roughly 94% of them seen just once; the ten biggest clones take up 0.21%. This record belongs to a study of CD8 T cells in Susac syndrome. The trim removed 3 bases at V and 7 bases at J, leaving 11 bases unmatched. Germline V gene lookup returns CDR1 SGHAT and CDR2 FQNNGV. The CDR3 loop spans 15 amino acids.

The genes are TRBV11-2 and TRBJ2-7; 8 bases line up with TRBD2. Sequencing was performed on CD8+ T cells from PBMCs. This receptor was obtained from a human donor with multiple sclerosis. CDR3 amino acids: CASSLGAGGTQEQYF. The CDR3 region has the DNA TGTGCCAGCAGCTTGGGTGCGGGGGGAACCCAGGAGCAGTACTTC.